The T cell receptor beta chain under discussion was sequenced for a study of blood T cell repertoires in COVID-19. Study as a whole: Spain, Italy and the United States supplied samples that represented acute and convalescent COVID-19. The analysed material was cDNA or gDNA that came from T cells, B-cell-depleted T cells, or PBMCs.

Source study methods: Amplification from reference gene primers served as the basis for estimated nucleated cell counts. Sequenced by immunoSEQ multiplex PCR; TCRdb stores in-frame clones only, minus some. For V, J and clone size, that table is used; D and trimming come from the DNA. The repertoire includes 200,000 to 300,000 clones, 82% of them detected once, and 1.5% to 2% sits in the top ten. CDR1 is DFQATT and CDR2 is SNEGSKA in the germline V gene (reference sequence). The CDR3 loop spans 11 amino acids. The ends were cut back, 6 bases at V and 4 bases at J, with 9 bases in the middle. The source material was peripheral blood. The receptor was isolated from a woman aged 80 or older with acute or convalescent COVID-19. The V and J genes are TRBV20-1 and TRBJ2-5; D unresolved. CDR3 DNA sequence: TGCAGTGCACAGCCCACAGAGACCCAGTACTTC. Translation: CSAQPTETQYF.